A single sample gave rise to the 23 T cell receptor beta chains below, sequenced in a study of blood T cells in healthy people across ages (dated by TCRdb to about 2015). Library prep was done by 5' RACE. Data came from an Illumina HiSeq 2500. The second PCR ran for about 7 to 11 cycles and used a J-beta primer mix along with a sample-barcoded 5' primer. TCRdb handled the public reads itself, with Q25 trimming in fastp and clone calling in MiXCR, and kept productive beta chains. For every CDR3 protein sequence, its rows merge into one entry that carries the most common genes and DNA. Across this sample there are about 1.5 million distinct CDR3 sequences, with 40% to 45% seen only once. In total, the top ten clones hold about 3.8% of the sample. The sample consisted of blood. The source is a woman aged 18-30 years in good health.

This chain links TRBV11-2 with TRBJ2-1, with a possible D match to TRBD2 (8 bases). The length of the CDR3 is 16 residues. Trimming stripped 7 bases from V and 0 bases from J, with 16 bases between. Per germline, CDR1 SGHAT and CDR2 FQNNGV. CDR3 DNA: TGTGCCAGCACCCCGGGGGGGGACAGCTCCTACAATGAGCAGTTCTTC. Amino acid sequence: CASTPGGDSSYNEQFF.

J is TRBJ2-3 and V is TRBV5-1; D is unclear. The CDR3 consists of 13 residues. V was shortened by 6 bases and J by 2 bases, with 10 bases between the two germline ends. The V gene's germline CDR1 is SGHRS and CDR2 YFSETQ. CDR3 sequence: CASTPGTTDTQYF. DNA for the CDR3: TGCGCCAGCACCCCCGGTACCACAGATACGCAGTATTTT.

The table lists this clonotype with a few counts. V is TRBV28 and J is TRBJ2-5; 7 bases agree with TRBD1. This CDR3 has 16 amino acids. Germline lookup yields CDR1 MDHEN and CDR2 SYDVKM. With 4 bases clipped from V and 5 bases from J, the junction kept 13 bases outside the gene matches. CDR3 nucleotide sequence: TGTGCCAGCAGTTCACAACGACAGGGAACGGGGGAGACCCAGTACTTC. Translating gives CASSSQRQGTGETQYF.

This sequence joins TRBV6-5 and TRBJ1-2; possible D gene TRBD1, 5 bases. The V end lost 0 bases, the J end lost 4 bases, and 12 bases lay between the germline ends. The CDR3 sequence is 15 residues long. CDR1 and CDR2 (germline): MNHEY, SVGAGI. The CDR3 DNA is TGTGCCAGCAGTTACTCGGCCATGGGGGGCTATGGCTACACCTTC. Residues: CASSYSAMGGYGYTF.

This clonotype was counted many times. J is TRBJ2-3 and V is TRBV12-3 or TRBV12-4; unclear D gene. CDR3 length equals 13 residues. The V end was cut by 7 bases, the J end by 0 bases, with 8 bases between. The CDR3 sequence: CASMATSTDTQYF. CDR3 sequence (DNA): TGTGCCAGCATGGCGACTAGCACAGATACGCAGTATTTT.

This clonotype was found a few times. The chain recombines TRBV10-3 with TRBJ2-4, with 11 bases that match TRBD2. J gave up 9 bases and V 9 bases, and 4 bases lay outside the gene matches. The CDR3 sequence is 12 residues long. CDR1 is ENHRY and CDR2 is SYGVKD in the germline V gene. The CDR3: CAIAGTSGIQYF. CDR3 nucleotides: TGTGCCATTGCCGGGACTAGCGGCATTCAGTACTTC.

J is TRBJ2-7 and V is TRBV6-6; weak D call: TRBD1 (5 bases). The length of the CDR3 is 13 residues. CDR1 MNHNY and CDR2 SVGAGI come from the germline V gene (reference sequence). V was clipped by 5 bases and J by 3 bases, with 11 bases between them. CDR3 sequence reads: CASSGDRIYEQYF. In nucleotides, the CDR3 is TGTGCCAGCAGTGGCGACAGAATCTACGAGCAGTACTTC.

V and J are TRBV12-3 or TRBV12-4 and TRBJ2-7, with TRBD1 matching 8 bases. The CDR3 extends over 14 amino acids. V gave up 3 bases and J gave up 6 bases; unmatched junction bases: 7. CDR3 amino acids: CASSFTQGAGEQYF. CDR3 DNA sequence: TGTGCCAGCAGTTTCACTCAGGGGGCTGGCGAGCAGTACTTC.

This clonotype has more than one count but fewer than ten. The chain links TRBV4-3 to TRBJ2-7; possible D gene TRBD2, 6 bases. CDR3 size: 13 residues. Germline lookup yields CDR1 LGHNA and CDR2 YSLEER. Trimming left V 0 bases short and J 8 bases short, with 11 bases between. Here the CDR3 reads CASSQDRGVQQYF. The DNA of the CDR3 is TGCGCCAGCAGCCAAGATCGCGGGGTGCAGCAGTACTTC.

This clonotype was detected only a few times. The chain carries TRBV11-1 and TRBJ2-5; a weak D match, TRBD2 (5 bases). Germline CDR1 and CDR2: SGHAT and FQDESV (reference sequence). Trimming removed 2 bases from V and 1 base from J, with 14 bases in between. The CDR3 totals 16 residues. DNA of the CDR3: TGTGCCAGCAGCTTATCCCCAGCGGCAGCCCAAGAGACCCAGTACTTC. This encodes CASSLSPAAAQETQYF.

The chain couples TRBV4-3 to TRBJ2-4; the match to TRBD1 covers 9 bases. CDR1 and CDR2 (germline): LGHNA, YSLEER. Trimming at V came to 0 bases and at J to 1 base, leaving 4 bases not matched to a gene. This CDR3 is 17 amino acids long. Here the CDR3 DNA reads TGCGCCAGCAGCCAAGATACACAGGGGGCTGCCAAAAACATTCAGTACTTC. Translation: CASSQDTQGAAKNIQYF.

This chain uses TRBV20-1 with TRBJ2-4, with D possibly TRBD2 on 6 matching bases. Germline V gene lookup returns CDR1 DFQATT and CDR2 SNEGSKA (reference sequence). The CDR3 loop spans 14 amino acids. Trimming removed 1 base from V and 4 bases from J, with 11 bases in between. The DNA for the CDR3 is TGCAGTGCTAGAGGCCGGGACTTTAAAAACATTCAGTACTTC. This sequence encodes CSARGRDFKNIQYF.

The chain recombines TRBV5-1 with TRBJ1-1; 10 positions agree with TRBD1. CDR3 length equals 15 residues. The germline V gene encodes CDR1 SGHRS and CDR2 YFSETQ. V lost 3 bases and J lost 7; bases outside the gene matches: 9. The CDR3 here is CASSWGTGDGNEAFF. As DNA, the CDR3 is TGCGCCAGCAGCTGGGGGACAGGGGATGGAAATGAAGCTTTCTTT.

The chain recombines TRBV5-1 with TRBJ2-5; D remains ambiguous. CDR3 length: 14 residues. Between the trimmed V and J ends, which lost 0 bases and 3 bases, there was a span of 9 bases. Germline V gene sequence: CDR1 SGHRS, CDR2 YFSETQ. CDR3 loop: CASSLADKKETQYF. CDR3 DNA: TGCGCCAGCAGCTTGGCCGACAAAAAAGAGACCCAGTACTTC.

This clonotype was seen a handful of times. This chain links TRBV6-5 with TRBJ1-2, with D tentatively TRBD1 (5 bases). The CDR3 has 12 amino acids. The V end was cut by 5 bases, the J end by 6 bases, with 10 bases between. Germline values: CDR1 MNHEY, CDR2 SVGAGI. This CDR3 reads CASSNGGHGYTF. For the CDR3, the DNA is TGTGCCAGCAGTAACGGGGGTCATGGCTACACCTTC.

This clonotype was seen a handful of times. The V call is TRBV7-9, the J call TRBJ1-2; no reliable D call. The V gene's germline CDR1 is SEHNR and CDR2 FQNEAQ (reference sequence). CDR3 length equals 14 residues. The V and J ends lost 2 bases and 5 bases respectively, with 12 bases between them. In DNA form, the CDR3 reads TGTGCCAGCAGCTTAATGGGGAATCTTTATGGCTACACCTTC. This sequence encodes CASSLMGNLYGYTF. The full variable domain, its missing parts supplied by reference TRBV7-9 and TRBJ1-2, is DTGVSQNPRHKITKRGQNVTFRCDPISEHNRLYWYRQTLGQGPEFLTYFQNEAQLEKSRLLSDRFSAERPKGSFSTLEIQRTEQGDSAMYLCASSLMGNLYGYTFGSGTRLTVV.

This clonotype was found a few times. The V gene is TRBV20-1, the J gene TRBJ2-5; D remains ambiguous. Trimming shortened V by 5 bases and J by 4 bases, and 11 bases separated the two germline ends. The germline V gene encodes CDR1 DFQATT and CDR2 SNEGSKA (reference sequence). The CDR3 spans 12 residues. CDR3 in DNA: TGCAGTGCTGGTCCCCTCCTAGAGACCCAGTACTTC. Residues: CSAGPLLETQYF.

This clonotype appeared a few times. The chain combines TRBV14 with TRBJ2-3; 9 bases agree with TRBD2. The length of the CDR3 is 16 residues. Germline trimming cut 1 base from V and 5 bases from J; bases unmatched to any gene: 7. Per the germline V gene, CDR1 is SGHDN and CDR2 is FVKESK. The CDR3 region has the DNA TGTGCCAGCAGCCAAGTAATAGCGGGAGTGAAAGATACGCAGTATTTT. Amino acids: CASSQVIAGVKDTQYF.

This chain links TRBV28 with TRBJ1-1; 9 bases are shared with TRBD1. With V trimmed by 8 bases and J by 3 bases, 10 bases remained unmatched. The CDR3 consists of 15 residues. Per the germline V gene, CDR1 is MDHEN and CDR2 is SYDVKM. The DNA of the CDR3 is TGTGCCAGCCTTACAGGGGGCGATTTGGACACTGAAGCTTTCTTT. Translating it yields CASLTGGDLDTEAFF.

This clonotype was recorded a few times. The rearrangement joins TRBV9 to TRBJ2-5; D uncertain. CDR1 is SGDLS and CDR2 is YYNGEE in the germline V gene. The CDR3 extends over 13 amino acids. Trimming took off 0 bases at V and 5 bases at J, with 8 bases between the two ends. CDR3 region: CASSVGIRETQYF. Written as DNA, the CDR3 is TGTGCCAGCAGCGTAGGGATTAGGGAGACCCAGTACTTC.

The chain links TRBV20-1 to TRBJ2-1, with D perhaps matching TRBD1 (5 bases). Germline V CDR1 and CDR2: DFQATT, SNEGSKA (reference sequence). V lost 2 bases and J 4 bases, leaving 18 bases between the germline ends. CDR3 length equals 16 residues. The DNA of the CDR3 is TGCAGTGCTAGAAAAGGTGTGACAGTCGCGTACAATGAGCAGTTCTTC. The encoded protein is CSARKGVTVAYNEQFF.

V and J are TRBV10-1 and TRBJ2-3, with D uncertain. CDR1 and CDR2 from the germline V gene are WNHNN and SYGVQD (reference sequence). V dropped 3 bases and J dropped 1 base, with 8 bases sitting between them. The CDR3 extends over 14 amino acids. In DNA form, the CDR3 reads TGCGCCAGCAGTGAAAGCTGGGGCACAGATACGCAGTATTTT. Its translation: CASSESWGTDTQYF.

This clonotype appeared a few times. This chain links TRBV20-1 with TRBJ2-7, with 8 bases identical to TRBD2. Germline CDR1 DFQATT, CDR2 SNEGSKA (reference sequence). The CDR3 extends over 14 amino acids. Losses at the gene ends were 6 bases for V and 3 bases for J; bases not matched to a gene: 10. In nucleotides, the CDR3 is TGCAGTGCCCCCAGGGTAGCGGGGAGCTACGAGCAGTACTTC. Its translation is CSAPRVAGSYEQYF.